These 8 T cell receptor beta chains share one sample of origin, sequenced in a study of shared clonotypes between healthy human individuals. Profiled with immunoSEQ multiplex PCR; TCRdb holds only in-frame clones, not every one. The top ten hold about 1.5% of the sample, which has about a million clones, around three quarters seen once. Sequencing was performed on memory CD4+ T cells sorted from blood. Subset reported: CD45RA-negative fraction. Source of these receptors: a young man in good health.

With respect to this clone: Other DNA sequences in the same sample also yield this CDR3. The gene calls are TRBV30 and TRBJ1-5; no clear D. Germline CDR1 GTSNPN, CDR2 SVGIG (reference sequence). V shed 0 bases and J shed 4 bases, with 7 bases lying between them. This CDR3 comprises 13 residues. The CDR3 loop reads CAWSVGRNQPQHF. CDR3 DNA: TGTGCCTGGAGTGTAGGTAGGAATCAGCCCCAGCATTTT.

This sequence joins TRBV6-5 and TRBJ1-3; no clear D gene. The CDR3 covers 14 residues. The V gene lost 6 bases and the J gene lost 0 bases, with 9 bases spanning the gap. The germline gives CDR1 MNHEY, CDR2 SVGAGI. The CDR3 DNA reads TGTGCCAGCAGAGGACGGAGCTCTGGAAACACCATATATTTT. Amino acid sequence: CASRGRSSGNTIYF.

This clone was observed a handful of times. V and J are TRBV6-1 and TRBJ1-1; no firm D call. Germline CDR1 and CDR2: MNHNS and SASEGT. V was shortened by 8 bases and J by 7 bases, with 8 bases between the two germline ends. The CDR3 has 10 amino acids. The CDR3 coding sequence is TGTGCCAGCGTGTACTTTGAAGCTTTCTTT. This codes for CASVYFEAFF.

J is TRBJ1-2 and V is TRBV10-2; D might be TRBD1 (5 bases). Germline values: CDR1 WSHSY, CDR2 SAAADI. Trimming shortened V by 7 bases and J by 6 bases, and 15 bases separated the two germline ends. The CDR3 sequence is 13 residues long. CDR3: CASTQDWGDGYTF. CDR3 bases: TGCGCCAGCACCCAGGACTGGGGGGATGGCTACACCTTC.

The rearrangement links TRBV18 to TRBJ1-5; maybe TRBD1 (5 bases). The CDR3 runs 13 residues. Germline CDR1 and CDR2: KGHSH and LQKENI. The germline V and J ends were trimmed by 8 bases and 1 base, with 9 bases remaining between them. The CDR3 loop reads CASTDSSNQPQHF. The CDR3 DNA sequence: TGTGCCAGCACCGACAGCAGCAATCAGCCCCAGCATTTT.

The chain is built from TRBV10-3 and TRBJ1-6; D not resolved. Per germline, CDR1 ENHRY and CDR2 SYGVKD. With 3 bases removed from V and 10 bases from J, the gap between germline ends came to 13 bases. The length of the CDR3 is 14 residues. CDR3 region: CAISDSGSTSPLHF. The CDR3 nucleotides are TGTGCCATCAGTGATAGCGGGAGCACGTCACCCCTCCACTTT.

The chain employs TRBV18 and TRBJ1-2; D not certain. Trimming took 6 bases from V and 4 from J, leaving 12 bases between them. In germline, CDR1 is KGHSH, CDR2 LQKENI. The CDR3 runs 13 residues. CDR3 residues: CASSHGPGYGYTF. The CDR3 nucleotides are TGTGCCAGCTCCCACGGACCTGGCTATGGCTACACCTTC.

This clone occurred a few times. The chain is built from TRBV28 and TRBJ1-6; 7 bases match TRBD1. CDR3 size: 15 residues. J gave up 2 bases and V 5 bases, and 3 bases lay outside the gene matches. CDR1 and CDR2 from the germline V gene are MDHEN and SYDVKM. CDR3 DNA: TGTGCCAGCAGTGATGACAGGGCCTATAATTCACCCCTCCACTTT. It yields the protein CASSDDRAYNSPLHF.